This is a list of T cell receptor beta chains from one sample in a study of T cell responses to AZD1222 COVID-19 vaccine. Measured with immunoSEQ multiplex PCR; TCRdb has only the in-frame clones, and not every one. The sample records about 100,000 clones, around 87% being singletons. This specimen was peripheral blood, taken 28 days after the second AZD1222 dose. The origin of the receptors is an adult who received the AZD1222 COVID-19 vaccine. Each CDR3 is given without its conserved first and last residue. The order of the fields is clone size, J gene, V gene, CDR3 protein. Not all rows give a size; the values are once, few, many and, for expanded clones, a class.

clone_size: NA
j_call: TRBJ1-2
v_call: TRBV5-1
cdr3_aa: ASSLGDRANYGYT

clone_size: once
j_call: TRBJ1-6
v_call: TRBV27
cdr3_aa: ASSLRRSPLH

clone_size: NA
j_call: TRBJ1-2
v_call: TRBV5-1
cdr3_aa: ASRTEGNSNHGYT

clone_size: NA
j_call: TRBJ1-5
v_call: TRBV30
cdr3_aa: AWSIGRDQPQH

clone_size: NA
j_call: TRBJ1-4
v_call: TRBV7-3
cdr3_aa: ASSPGAGGNEKLF

clone_size: NA
j_call: TRBJ1-2
v_call: TRBV28
cdr3_aa: ASIQGGSGYT

clone_size: NA
j_call: TRBJ1-3
v_call: TRBV4-1
cdr3_aa: ASSLRTDSGNTIY

clone_size: NA
j_call: TRBJ1-1
v_call: TRBV4-3
cdr3_aa: ASSHHPGTGNTEAF

clone_size: once
j_call: TRBJ2-1
v_call: TRBV5-1
cdr3_aa: ASSLTGGPNNEQF

clone_size: NA
j_call: TRBJ1-2
v_call: TRBV5-4
cdr3_aa: ASSSPSLPRDGYT

clone_size: NA
j_call: TRBJ1-2
v_call: TRBV7-8
cdr3_aa: ASSEHFGQGARGYT

clone_size: NA
j_call: TRBJ2-3
v_call: TRBV21-1
cdr3_aa: ASSIRRGGGTDTQY

clone_size: once
j_call: TRBJ2-7
v_call: TRBV11-2
cdr3_aa: ASRPGLVLYEQY

clone_size: NA
j_call: TRBJ1-1
v_call: TRBV30
cdr3_aa: AWSVNRDTEAF

clone_size: few
j_call: TRBJ2-6
v_call: TRBV7-8
cdr3_aa: ASSLPAGSSGANVLT

clone_size: NA
j_call: TRBJ1-1
v_call: TRBV20-1
cdr3_aa: SASDQGEAF

clone_size: NA
j_call: TRBJ2-1
v_call: TRBV10-3
cdr3_aa: AISESKPGGNNEQF

clone_size: NA
j_call: TRBJ2-7
v_call: TRBV10-3
cdr3_aa: AIRAGTGVYEQY

clone_size: NA
j_call: TRBJ1-1
v_call: TRBV7-9
cdr3_aa: ASSLGLDTEAF

clone_size: NA
j_call: TRBJ1-1
v_call: TRBV5-1
cdr3_aa: ASSFKQNTEAF

clone_size: NA
j_call: TRBJ2-7
v_call: TRBV20-1
cdr3_aa: SASAASGSSYEQY

clone_size: once
j_call: TRBJ2-3
v_call: TRBV18
cdr3_aa: ASSPGQGATDTQY

clone_size: once
j_call: TRBJ2-7
v_call: TRBV2
cdr3_aa: ASSEPGDRPYEQY

clone_size: NA
j_call: TRBJ1-1
v_call: TRBV18
cdr3_aa: ASSPAGGVTEAF

clone_size: NA
j_call: TRBJ2-2
v_call: TRBV10-1
cdr3_aa: ASSLAENTGELF

clone_size: once
j_call: TRBJ2-1
v_call: TRBV2
cdr3_aa: ARRTGGIYNEQF

clone_size: NA
j_call: TRBJ1-1
v_call: TRBV3-1/TRBV3-2
cdr3_aa: ASSQLSGTPNTEAF

clone_size: NA
j_call: TRBJ2-7
v_call: TRBV5-1
cdr3_aa: ARERGYEQY

clone_size: once
j_call: TRBJ1-1
v_call: TRBV9
cdr3_aa: ASSDRGTEAF

clone_size: NA
j_call: TRBJ2-5
v_call: TRBV27
cdr3_aa: ASSFGQGETQY

clone_size: NA
j_call: TRBJ2-4
v_call: TRBV6-5
cdr3_aa: ASRTGGAENIQY

clone_size: NA
j_call: TRBJ2-7
v_call: TRBV7-2
cdr3_aa: ASSSGPANEQY

clone_size: NA
j_call: TRBJ1-1
v_call: TRBV5-1
cdr3_aa: ASSQRVAGMNTEAF

clone_size: NA
j_call: TRBJ2-1
v_call: TRBV7-3
cdr3_aa: ASSELAGGNEQF

clone_size: NA
j_call: TRBJ1-2
v_call: TRBV5-1
cdr3_aa: ASSLDQRRTGGGGYT

clone_size: once
j_call: TRBJ2-1
v_call: TRBV7-3
cdr3_aa: ASSLVWTRAYNEQF

clone_size: NA
j_call: TRBJ2-2
v_call: TRBV6-2/TRBV6-3
cdr3_aa: ASSRSSNRGELF

clone_size: NA
j_call: TRBJ1-4
v_call: TRBV29-1
cdr3_aa: SPKPGTGGEKLF

clone_size: NA
j_call: TRBJ2-3
v_call: TRBV3-1/TRBV3-2
cdr3_aa: ASSYRDPSTDTQY

clone_size: NA
j_call: TRBJ1-3
v_call: TRBV5-1
cdr3_aa: ASSPEGVGTIY

clone_size: NA
j_call: TRBJ1-1
v_call: TRBV18
cdr3_aa: ASSPLPQGGLTEAF

clone_size: NA
j_call: TRBJ1-6
v_call: TRBV6-5
cdr3_aa: ASSSDRGSPLH

clone_size: NA
j_call: TRBJ2-7
v_call: TRBV6-2/TRBV6-3
cdr3_aa: ASSYSTSGTEQY

clone_size: NA
j_call: TRBJ2-7
v_call: TRBV10-3
cdr3_aa: ASTGTGAGEQY

clone_size: NA
j_call: TRBJ2-5
v_call: TRBV29-1
cdr3_aa: SVEGGTSGGQETQY

clone_size: NA
j_call: TRBJ2-7
v_call: TRBV4-1
cdr3_aa: ASSQVEGGEQY

clone_size: NA
j_call: TRBJ2-2
v_call: TRBV3-1/TRBV3-2
cdr3_aa: ASSQVYLGELF

clone_size: NA
j_call: TRBJ1-1
v_call: TRBV5-1
cdr3_aa: ASSLIDIMNTEAF

clone_size: NA
j_call: TRBJ2-3
v_call: TRBV4-3
cdr3_aa: ASSQDFASTDTQY

clone_size: NA
j_call: TRBJ2-1
v_call: TRBV5-4
cdr3_aa: ASSGGGQIYNEQF

clone_size: NA
j_call: TRBJ1-2
v_call: TRBV27
cdr3_aa: ASSQGPYGYT

clone_size: NA
j_call: TRBJ1-5
v_call: TRBV10-2
cdr3_aa: ATNPTGVNQPQH

clone_size: NA
j_call: TRBJ2-1
v_call: TRBV28
cdr3_aa: ASSGLAAHNEQF

clone_size: few
j_call: TRBJ2-2
v_call: TRBV5-1
cdr3_aa: ASSLAFGGYNTGELF

clone_size: NA
j_call: TRBJ1-1
v_call: TRBV11-2
cdr3_aa: ASSPQGQVNTEAF

clone_size: NA
j_call: TRBJ2-7
v_call: TRBV5-1
cdr3_aa: ASSKGSSFSEQY

clone_size: NA
j_call: TRBJ2-7
v_call: TRBV28
cdr3_aa: ASSLTGIPYEQY